Each of the 12 T cell receptor beta chains below was sequenced from the same sample in a study of T cells in localized non-small cell lung cancer. Clones were sequenced by immunoSEQ multiplex PCR, and TCRdb holds only the in-frame ones, with some missing. The sample shows 100,000 or so clones, approximately 90% of them seen only once. This specimen was PBMCs, taken before any cancer treatment. The receptor set was obtained from a woman aged 35-75 years with stage II squamous cell lung carcinoma.

CDR3: CASSETGHEQYF. CDR3 sequence (DNA): TGTGCCAGCAGCGAAACGGGCCACGAGCAGTACTTC. The gene calls are TRBV9 and TRBJ2-7, with D hard to call. Between the trimmed V and J ends, which lost 3 bases and 5 bases, there was a span of 9 bases. Germline values: CDR1 SGDLS, CDR2 YYNGEE. CDR3 length: 12 amino acids.

This clone was detected many times. The chain combines TRBV4-2 with TRBJ1-1; D is perhaps TRBD1 (6 bases). There are 14 residues in the CDR3. Germline CDR1 and CDR2: LGHNA and YNFKEQ. Trimming removed 1 base at V and 3 bases at J, with 9 bases between. The CDR3 DNA is TGTGCCAGCAGCCAAGCAGGACAGTACACTGAAGCTTTCTTT. Its protein is CASSQAGQYTEAFF.

This clone was counted a single time. The chain carries TRBV6-5 and TRBJ2-5, with D tentatively TRBD1 (5 bases). The CDR3 is 9 amino acids. The germline V gene has CDR1 MNHEY and CDR2 SVGAGI. Trimming shortened V by 5 bases and J by 14 bases, and 9 bases separated the two germline ends. As DNA, the CDR3 is TGTGCCAGCAGTGACAGTTTATACTTC. This codes for CASSDSLYF.

V is TRBV7-6 and J is TRBJ2-7, with a weak D call TRBD2 (5 bases). The CDR3 totals 14 residues. The V end lost 6 bases, the J end lost 5 bases, and 17 bases lay between the germline ends. Germline assignment: CDR1 SGHVS and CDR2 FNYEAQ. CDR3: CASSSARGVDEQYF. CDR3 nucleotides: TGTGCCAGCAGTTCCGCCCGGGGTGTAGACGAGCAGTACTTC.

The chain carries TRBV6-1 and TRBJ2-1; D is unresolved. Deletions cut 6 bases from V and 2 bases from J, with 5 bases between. The CDR3 extends over 12 amino acids. The germline V gene has CDR1 MNHNS and CDR2 SASEGT. CDR3 nucleotide sequence: TGTGCCAGCAGAGGGACCTACAATGAGCAGTTCTTC. This sequence encodes CASRGTYNEQFF.

This sequence joins TRBV2 and TRBJ2-1, with unresolved D. The V end was cut by 7 bases, the J end by 3 bases, with 10 bases between. The CDR3 length is 13 residues. Germline CDR1 SNHLY, CDR2 FYNNEI. As DNA, the CDR3 is TGTGCCAGCACGGTCCAAGACTACAATGAGCAGTTCTTC. Its translation is CASTVQDYNEQFF.

CDR3 protein: CASSYDRVLNGYTF. CDR3 nucleotides: TGTGCCAGCAGTTACGACAGGGTACTTAATGGCTACACCTTC. This chain connects TRBV6-6 to TRBJ1-2, with TRBD1 matching over 7 bases. The V segment lost 2 bases and the J segment 6 bases; nucleotides outside the gene matches: 6. Germline CDR1 and CDR2: MNHNY and SVGAGI (reference sequence). This CDR3 contains 14 residues.

This clone was seen just once. The chain recombines TRBV27 with TRBJ1-5, with 10 bases aligning to TRBD1. CDR1 is MNHEY and CDR2 is SMNVEV in the germline V gene (reference sequence). The CDR3 has 16 amino acids. V shed 2 bases, J shed 3 bases, and the junction held 4 bases outside the gene matches. The DNA for the CDR3 is TGTGCCAGCAGTTTAAGGGGACAGGGGTCCAATCAGCCCCAGCATTTT. This translates into CASSLRGQGSNQPQHF.

The V and J genes are TRBV15 and TRBJ2-6, with D possibly being TRBD1 (5 bases). Trimming stripped 5 bases from V and 4 bases from J, with 12 bases between. CDR1 LNHNV and CDR2 YYDKDF come from the germline V gene (reference sequence). This CDR3 has 15 amino acids. Here the CDR3 reads CATSPPGMGANVLTF. DNA for the CDR3: TGTGCCACCAGCCCACCAGGGATGGGGGCCAACGTCCTGACTTTC.

The chain couples TRBV6-6 to TRBJ1-2; TRBD1 matches at 8 bases. Germline CDR1 and CDR2: MNHNY and SVGAGI (reference sequence). Unmatched junction bases numbered 10, after V lost 6 bases and J lost 7 bases. The CDR3 totals 14 residues. The DNA of the CDR3 is TGTGCCAGCAGGAGAGGACAGGGTGAGATTGGCTACACCTTC. Amino acid sequence: CASRRGQGEIGYTF.

The chain is built from TRBV7-9 and TRBJ1-2; a weak D match, TRBD1 (5 bases). The CDR3 sequence is 14 residues long. Trimming stripped 3 bases from V and 10 bases from J, with 18 bases between. CDR1 is SEHNR and CDR2 is FQNEAQ in the germline V gene (reference sequence). The CDR3 spells CASSLGLTSSDYTF. Written as DNA, the CDR3 is TGTGCCAGCAGCTTGGGACTTACTTCGAGTGACTACACCTTC.

The chain is built from TRBV5-1 and TRBJ1-1; no definite D call. The CDR3 is made up of 14 amino acids. The germline V and J ends were trimmed by 0 bases and 1 base, with 7 bases remaining between them. CDR1 is SGHRS and CDR2 is YFSETQ in the germline V gene. CDR3 sequence (DNA): TGCGCCAGCAGCTTGGAGCCAGGGAACACTGAAGCTTTCTTT. This gives the protein CASSLEPGNTEAFF.